This T cell receptor (beta chain) emerged from a study of cytomegalovirus exposure and HLA in healthy donors (dated by TCRdb to 2016 to 2017). As for the study more broadly: In an earlier analysis of some 550 of the donors, approximately 260 Gb of sequence data and roughly 100 million unique TCR beta sequences from 180 million or so T cells were reported. Roughly 300 gigabases of sequencing data and around 85 million unique TCR sequences made up an early release that covered 500 to 700 HLA-typed donors. Of the 300 to 450 genotyped donors, 81% fell in the genetic ancestry cluster associated with self-reported Caucasian donors. The study aimed to test whether signatures of past pathogen exposure could be identified by cataloging public T cell receptors. Using immunosequencing, the study profiled T cell repertoires from fewer than 700 subjects and related those repertoires to cytomegalovirus serostatus. In addition to the first cohort of 650 to 800 subjects, a separate validation cohort of some 120 different subjects was used. High-throughput TCR immunosequencing, statistical association of individual TCRs with disease status, and machine learning were combined to predict cytomegalovirus infection status. To study patterns of TCR occurrence, a later analysis re-analyzed previously published TCR beta repertoires from around 660 donors and added high-resolution HLA genotyping. Rather than using new phenotypic data, the later analysis identified candidate immune exposures from TCR beta sequences and from how often those sequences occurred across donors. In an earlier analysis of a few hundred of the donors, high-throughput TCR beta sequencing was used to judge whether each TCR beta V gene segment behaved as functional or pseudogenic. Donor age, sex, ethnicity and CMV serostatus were compiled together with the repertoire data. A later genetic analysis used genome-wide SNP genotypes for about three fifths of the roughly 700 donors, treating that subset as a discovery cohort. Every repertoire in the discovery cohort had been generated on one and the same sequencing platform. HLA typing included class I and class II loci at four-digit resolution. The number of donors typed differed by locus, with roughly 620-630 for A, B, C, DRB1 and DQB1, more than 500 for DQA1, 600 to 610 for DPA1, and around 430 for DPB1. Several DR-DQ haplotypes were handled as single units for association and clustering because linkage in the cohort was strong. On average, 235,054 unique TCR beta nucleotide sequences were sequenced per donor among about 400 genotyped donors of the cohort, with roughly a sixth of those sequences being non-productive.

The cohort comprised 670 or so healthy bone marrow donors. At the time of sampling, all cohort members were nominally healthy, though unrecorded immune exposures were likely present. The donor tested CMV seronegative and was one of the 352 seronegative cohort members. A peripheral blood sample was provided by each donor, and peripheral blood mononuclear cells were used for TCR beta sequencing. The Qiagen DNeasy Blood Extraction Kit was used to extract genomic DNA from the blood cell samples. Receptor libraries were prepared by the immunoSEQ multiplex PCR assay. A mixture of 60 forward primers for TCR Vbeta segments and 13 reverse primers for TCR Jbeta segments was used in the multiplex PCR. The CDR3 region of rearranged TCR beta genes was amplified from genomic DNA with a multiplex PCR assay. On the Illumina HiSeq System, the amplified TCR beta libraries were sequenced as 87-base-pair reads. The authors' pipeline ran thus. In a later analysis, tens of millions of unique TCR beta chains were counted across the roughly 670 repertoires, and roughly 10 million of these chains were shared by at least two donors. To remove PCR and sequencing errors, raw reads were error-corrected and collapsed into unique sequences using a nearest-neighbor algorithm that merged closely related sequences. CDR3 sequences were aligned to IMGT reference sequences to assign V, D and J gene segments. For a sequence to be retained, a match of at least six nucleotides was required to both a V gene segment and a J gene segment. Rearrangements were called productive when the CDR3 lacked stop codons and stayed in frame with V and J; all others were non-productive. Following IMGT convention, CDR3 was defined as the stretch from the second conserved V-encoded cysteine to the conserved J-encoded phenylalanine. Sequences without an unambiguous match to a single V gene segment were excluded from the earlier analysis of about 630 of the donors. An earlier analysis of a few hundred of the donors called V segments functional above 56.7% productive rearrangements and segregating when the between-donor standard deviation exceeded 5%. To diagnose cytomegalovirus status from the catalog of TCR beta chain sequences, a statistical classification framework was built. In a later analysis, V and J genes were assigned by comparing TCR nucleotide sequences against IMGT/GENE-DB human TR gene sequences. A later analysis assigned CDR3 sequences and most-parsimonious VDJ recombination scenarios with the TCRdist pipeline. In a later analysis, each TCR beta chain was defined by its CDR3 amino acid sequence together with its V-gene family, and reads without a unique V-gene family were excluded. To address suspected cross-contamination and a sequencing artifact, a later analysis removed around 600 highly shared, low-generation-probability nucleotide sequences. In a later analysis, a clonal expansion index was calculated for each public chain from normalized within-repertoire ranks of inferred template counts. In a later analysis, generation probabilities were computed with a VDJ recombination model fitted to out-of-frame rearrangements, and the resulting probabilities were checked against IGoR. In a later analysis, TCR-TCR, TCR-HLA and TCR-CMV co-occurrence was scored with hypergeometric tests, and a repertoire-size bias correction was applied to TCR pairs. To estimate false discovery rates, a later analysis permuted the HLA or CMV assignments 20 times. In a later analysis, co-occurring TCRs were grouped using DBSCAN, and TCRdist sequence similarity was added for clustering within HLA-allele-positive subsets. For co-occurrence clustering, repertoires with fewer than 30,000 or more than 120,000 public chains were excluded, along with 4 to 6 repertoires with anomalous nucleotide sharing. The source is immuneACCESS, and TCRdb retained only in-frame sequences with V and J called. Part of the clones is not carried over; for the studies checked, unresolved V genes explain less than half of this, and the remainder is unexplained. V and J calls and clone size are those listed in that table; D and trimming were worked out from the DNA. Here the sample has about 89,000 clones; 76% occur a single time. The ten largest clones represent 1.1% to 1.5% of the sample.

V loses 5 bases at its end and J loses 5 bases; junction bases beyond the gene matches: 15. CDR1 and CDR2, looked up from the germline V gene, are SGHTA and FQGTGA. Spanning cysteine to phenylalanine, the CDR3 consists of 18 amino acids. The sequence is cut down to CDR3 DNA, 54 bases in frame from base 1. As concerns this clone: It has no known antigen specificity. No quality values exist for individual bases; no much larger clone is one base distant.

What the work shows at the level of the full study, not this receptor alone: A further reported finding was that TCR beta sequences accurately predicted the HLA-A and HLA-B alleles for most subjects in the first cohort. This cohort had only TCR beta chains sequenced, and the lack of alpha or paired-chain data limited which features could be detected. In a later genetic analysis, a missense DCLRE1C variant was associated with V-gene and J-gene trimming of TCR beta chains, and the association was replicated in an independent cohort. A later analysis found that TCR association rates varied across HLA loci, with DRB1 alleles showing the most associated TCRs and HLA-C alleles the fewest. Presence/absence analyses assumed roughly uniform sequencing depth across donors, an assumption that may not hold. Because counts were too low, approximately 18 rarely observed V segments, including chromosome 9 orphons, were excluded from the earlier analysis of a few hundred of the donors. A later analysis reported that several top co-occurrence clusters appeared linked to parvovirus B19, influenza, CMV and Epstein-Barr virus. In a later analysis, HLA-associated TCR beta chains were found to be more clonally expanded and to have lower generation probabilities than equally common non-associated chains. A later analysis associated about 17,000 TCR beta sequences with specific HLA alleles at a false discovery rate of 0.05. In an earlier analysis of about 550 of the donors, most TCR beta V segments were observed in productive rearrangements about 90% or about 30% of the time, broadly matching IMGT annotations. Linkage disequilibrium might explain the correlated functional status among segregating V segments, but an unknown experimental factor could not be excluded. According to the authors, the approach could potentially be generalized to other disease states and immunological phenotypes. A cluster of highly shared sequence variants was judged likely to be a technical artifact of the sequencing pipeline. Because the 87-base-pair reads could not distinguish some IMGT-functional V segments, including TRBV6-2 and TRBV6-3, those segments were excluded. Compared with the roughly 710-donor mean, donors in an Asian-associated ancestry cluster had fewer N-insertions in productive TCRs, according to a later genetic analysis. Because HLA typing was unavailable for some donors at each locus, only the typed subset was used in association tests. The classifier was reported to diagnose cytomegalovirus status with high specificity and sensitivity in both the original cohort and the validation cohort. Strong co-occurrence of HLA alleles, especially DR and DQ, made assigning TCR associations to individual alleles difficult. The study listed approximately 150 TCR beta chains as associated with cytomegalovirus. Immune exposure information for the cohort was limited to CMV serostatus. A later analysis found that most CMV-associated TCR beta chains appeared HLA-restricted, with HLA associations seemingly driven largely by CMV exposure. In vitro tests confirmed that a few of the cytomegalovirus-associated TCR beta chains recognize cytomegalovirus antigens. Most TCR sequences were seen in very few donors, while some public TCRs were found in many individuals.

Sequencing used PBMCs. This TCR was sampled from a male donor in good health and CMV-seronegative. Here the chain combines TRBV7-3 and TRBJ2-5, with TRBD1 matching 12 junction bases. The CDR3 is CASSPTTPGQGARETQYF. The bases are TGTGCCAGCAGCCCAACCACCCCGGGACAGGGGGCGCGGGAGACCCAGTACTTC.